Shown below are 17 T cell receptor beta chains from a single sample sequenced in a study of identical twins (dated by TCRdb to about 2016). Preparation of the library involved 5' RACE. Data came from an Illumina HiSeq 2000. TCRdb reprocessed the public reads (quality trimming at Q25 with fastp, clone calling with MiXCR) and kept in-frame beta chains. Each CDR3 protein appears once, grouped with its most common genes and DNA. The sample yields 230,000 or so distinct CDR3 sequences; approximately 8.6% were counted once. The top ten clonotypes cover about 3% of the sample. These data were likewise used in another study, on yellow fever vaccine responses in identical twins.

The material sequenced was CD8+ T cells sorted from blood. The receptors were gathered from a woman younger than 35 in good health.

This clonotype was seen many times. V gene TRBV6-2 or TRBV6-3 combines with J gene TRBJ2-3, with 7 bases identical to TRBD2. This CDR3 comprises 14 residues. The trim removed 2 bases at V and 3 bases at J, leaving 2 bases unmatched. From germline, CDR1 is MNHEY and CDR2 SVGEGT. The CDR3 DNA reads TGTGCCAGCAGTTACGCGGGGGAAACAGATACGCAGTATTTT. This encodes CASSYAGETDTQYF.

This clonotype has just a few counts. The CDR3 DNA reads TGCAGTGCTAGCCCGAAGACTAGCGGGCCCTACGAGCAGTACTTC. Encoded protein: CSASPKTSGPYEQYF. The V gene is TRBV20-1, the J gene TRBJ2-7, with 10 bases aligning to TRBD2. The CDR3 is 15 amino acids. Germline CDR1 is DFQATT and CDR2 is SNEGSKA (reference sequence). Germline trimming cut 3 bases from V and 2 bases from J; bases unmatched to any gene: 7.

This clonotype was found many times. The CDR3 DNA sequence: TGTGCCAGCAGTCAGGACAGGACTCAAGAGACCCAGTACTTC. Translated, it gives CASSQDRTQETQYF. The rearrangement links TRBV12-3 or TRBV12-4 to TRBJ2-5; 7 positions match TRBD1. The CDR3 loop spans 14 amino acids. V trimming: 5 bases; J trimming: 2 bases; junction bases outside the gene matches: 5.

This clonotype has more than one count but fewer than ten. The chain combines TRBV7-9 with TRBJ2-7; D could derive from TRBD1 or TRBD2 (5 bases each). Trimming removed 1 base at V and 6 bases at J, with 10 bases between. This CDR3 has 13 amino acids. The germline CDR1 and CDR2 sequences are SEHNR and FQNEAQ (reference sequence). CDR3 region: CASSLVGVSEQYF. The CDR3 DNA follows: TGTGCCAGCAGCTTAGTGGGGGTTTCCGAGCAGTACTTC.

This clonotype was counted only a few times. The V call is TRBV20-1, the J call TRBJ2-1; D call uncertain. Germline V gene sequence: CDR1 DFQATT, CDR2 SNEGSKA (reference sequence). The CDR3 is 8 amino acids. V lost 6 bases and J 10 bases, leaving 4 bases between the germline ends. This CDR3 reads CSAREQFF. In DNA, the CDR3 is TGCAGTGCCCGGGAGCAGTTCTTC.

The V and J genes are TRBV20-1 and TRBJ1-5; no reliable D call. The CDR3 runs 14 residues. V lost 3 bases, J lost 6 bases, and 15 bases lay in between. Germline CDR1 DFQATT, CDR2 SNEGSKA (reference sequence). DNA of the CDR3: TGCAGTGCTAGTGGAGGGCAGGATAGTCAGCCCCAGCATTTT. Its protein product is CSASGGQDSQPQHF.

Many counts were recorded for this clonotype. The chain carries TRBV10-3 and TRBJ2-3; possibly TRBD1 or TRBD2 for D (6 bases each). This CDR3 is built from 16 residues. Looked up from germline, CDR1 is ENHRY and CDR2 is SYGVKD. V lost 0 bases and J 5 bases, leaving 15 bases between the germline ends. CDR3 region: CAISESGGRGGDTQYF. In DNA form, the CDR3 reads TGTGCCATCAGTGAGTCAGGTGGCAGGGGAGGAGATACGCAGTATTTT.

The V call is TRBV12-3 or TRBV12-4, the J call TRBJ2-3; D ambiguous. CDR3 length: 12 amino acids. The V end was cut by 7 bases, the J end by 2 bases, with 7 bases between. CDR3 coding DNA: TGTGCCAGCACGGATAACACAGATACGCAGTATTTT. Protein: CASTDNTDTQYF.

The chain uses TRBV27 and TRBJ1-1; D is perhaps TRBD1 (5 bases). V lost 4 bases to trimming and J lost 6 bases, with 12 bases between them. Germline V CDR1 and CDR2: MNHEY, SMNVEV (reference sequence). The CDR3 loop spans 13 amino acids. Written as DNA, the CDR3 is TGTGCCAGCAGTTCGGCCTCAGGGCCTGAAGCTTTCTTT. It specifies CASSSASGPEAFF.

J is TRBJ2-2 and V is TRBV11-1, with D possibly TRBD2 on 6 matching bases. Germline V gives CDR1 SGHAT, CDR2 FQDESV (reference sequence). CDR3 length: 19 residues. V lost 0 bases and J 3 bases, leaving 20 bases between the germline ends. CDR3 DNA: TGTGCCAGCAGCTTAGCGCTAATTACTAGCCCCTCCTACACCGGGGAGCTGTTTTTT. It translates to CASSLALITSPSYTGELFF.

J is TRBJ2-5 and V is TRBV27; TRBD1 matches 10 bases. The CDR3 has 12 amino acids. CDR1 is MNHEY and CDR2 is SMNVEV in the germline V gene (reference sequence). V lost 6 bases, J lost 8 bases, and 3 bases stayed unmatched. In nucleotides, the CDR3 is TGTGCCAGCAGGGACAGGGGGGTAACCCAGTACTTC. It encodes CASRDRGVTQYF.

Only a few counts were recorded for this clonotype. The rearrangement links TRBV6-6 to TRBJ2-5, with 7 bases aligning to TRBD2. Germline lookup yields CDR1 MNHNY and CDR2 SVGAGI (reference sequence). The length of the CDR3 is 13 residues. V gave up 7 bases and J gave up 5 bases; unmatched junction bases: 7. The CDR3 DNA is TGTGCCAGCACGGGGCAGGGAGGGGAGACCCAGTACTTC. Protein: CASTGQGGETQYF.

This clonotype was counted at least ten times. The chain employs TRBV11-2 and TRBJ2-5; D is unclear. CDR1 and CDR2 from the germline V gene are SGHAT and FQNNGV. V gave up 1 base and J gave up 5 bases, with 2 bases separating them. This CDR3 contains 11 residues. CDR3 nucleotide sequence: TGTGCCAGCAGCTTAGCGGAGACCCAGTACTTC. Translated, it gives CASSLAETQYF. Using reference TRBV11-2 and TRBJ2-5 for the parts outside the CDR3, the full variable domain is EAGVAQSPRYKIIEKRQSVAFWCNPISGHATLYWYQQILGQGPKLLIQFQNNGVVDDSQLPKDRFSAERLKGVDSTLKIQPAKLEDSAVYLCASSLAETQYFGPGTRLLVL.

In this sample, this clonotype turned up many times. CDR3 amino acids: CAIRKREGDEQYF. CDR3 in DNA: TGTGCCATCCGGAAGAGGGAGGGAGACGAGCAGTACTTC. This chain connects TRBV28 to TRBJ2-7; 7 nucleotides match TRBD2. The junction had 11 bases not matched to a gene; V was cut back by 10 bases and J by 5 bases. CDR1 is MDHEN and CDR2 is SYDVKM in the germline V gene. The CDR3 runs 13 residues. Full variable domain (missing parts from reference TRBV28 and TRBJ2-7): DVKVTQSSRYLVKRTGEKVFLECVQDMDHENMFWYRQDPGLGLRLIYFSYDVKMKEKGDIPEGYSVSREKKERFSLILESASTNQTSMYLCAIRKREGDEQYFGPGTRLTVT.

This clonotype has a count of ten or more. The V gene is TRBV7-1, the J gene TRBJ2-3, with TRBD2 identical over 12 bases. TRBV7-1 is an ORF, with its function uncertain. The CDR3 contains 22 residues. Trimming cost V 3 bases and J 3 bases; bases outside gene matches: 22. The CDR3 nucleotides are TGTGCCAGCAGCTCCCTGGACGCGGACAGGGCACCTAGCGGGGGGGAGACAGATACGCAGTATTTT. Amino acid sequence: CASSSLDADRAPSGGETDTQYF.

There are a few counts of this clonotype. The rearrangement links TRBV24-1 to TRBJ2-3; D remains unclear. Germline V gene lookup returns CDR1 KGHDR and CDR2 SFDVKD. The CDR3 has 22 amino acids. Trimming shortened V by 4 bases and J by 0 bases, and 31 bases separated the two germline ends. In DNA, the CDR3 is TGTGCCACCAGTGACCCCCTGGGTCCACCGGAGCATCTTACCGAAAGCACAGATACGCAGTATTTT. This translates into CATSDPLGPPEHLTESTDTQYF.

This clonotype was observed many times. The rearrangement joins TRBV20-1 to TRBJ2-2, with 10 bases that match TRBD1. The CDR3 is 15 residues long. The V gene end was trimmed by 6 bases and the J gene end by 3 bases; junction bases not matched to a gene: 7. Germline V gene sequence: CDR1 DFQATT, CDR2 SNEGSKA (reference sequence). The CDR3 DNA follows: TGCAGTGCCCCGACAGGGGGCGGGCACACCGGGGAGCTGTTTTTT. Protein sequence: CSAPTGGGHTGELFF.